This TCR beta chain was profiled in a study of T cell repertoires in cytomegalovirus infection. Overall study context: CMV infection plus the matching HLA type was flagged by public TCR beta signatures.

The CDR3 length is 14 residues. CDR1 is DFQATT and CDR2 is SNEGSKA in the germline V gene (reference sequence). Germline trimming cut 6 bases from V and 2 bases from J; bases unmatched to any gene: 9. Whole-study results and caveats: CMV carriers with the relevant HLA were identified by cumulative public TCR beta family frequency. The response measured ex vivo was dominated by TCR beta clonotypes (HLA-C-restricted and CMV-specific).

With regard to this clonotype: Its cognate antigen is unknown.

One entry per CDR3 protein, called by TCRdb with MiXCR from the reads. The sample records about 300,000 distinct CDR3 sequences, approximately 8.9% being singletons. The V call is TRBV20-1, the J call TRBJ2-7, with TRBD2 matching 8 bases. The material sequenced was PBMCs. The sequence was obtained from a human donor in good health (CMV status not recorded). Some clones in this sample may be carry-over from other donors' samples. Here the CDR3 DNA reads TGCAGTGCCCGGGGGGGGCCCCTTACCTACGAGCAGTACTTC. Its translation is CSARGGPLTYEQYF.